The T cell receptor (beta chain) under discussion was sequenced for a study of breast tumors, draining lymph nodes, adjacent tissues. Overall study findings and caveats: Luminal-like breast cancer showed significantly higher tumor–nontumor repertoire similarity than basal-like. Tumors had less TCR diversity than lymph nodes, more than nontumor tissue. The data were judged consistent with most tumor T cells coming from lymph node and expanding in tumor.

Samples came from axillary lymph nodes draining the breast cancer. This clonotype was detected ten times or more. What it recognizes is unknown. TCRdb reanalysed the multiplex PCR reads using MiXCR and keeps one entry per CDR3 protein. The sample records 140,000 or so distinct CDR3 sequences, approximately 29% being singletons. Germline loops: CDR1 LNHDA, CDR2 SQIVND (reference sequence). V was pared by 1 base and J by 4 bases, with 5 bases between. The CDR3 consists of 13 residues. V gene TRBV19 combines with J gene TRBJ1-5; the D is unclear. The TCR originated in a female donor with breast cancer. Some clones in this sample may be carry-over from other donors' samples. The sequenced material came from axillary lymph node tissue. The CDR3 spells CASSIAVNQPQHF. The DNA for the CDR3 is TGTGCCAGTAGTATAGCTGTAAATCAGCCCCAGCATTTT.